This TCR beta chain came from a study of shared clonotypes between healthy human individuals. Source study methods: For the immunoSEQ data, sequences were junction-only without quality scores, so filtering differed. Produced via immunoSEQ multiplex PCR; TCRdb's table is partial and in-frame only. The DNA gave D and trimming, while V, J and clone size come from that table. The profile shows approximately 2.5 million clones, roughly nine tenths of them singletons. Overall study findings and caveats: Only blood samples were collected, and tissue repertoires likely differ. Relative to clonotypes present in all four donors, those not shared had lower generation probabilities.

Unmatched junction bases numbered 9, after V lost 7 bases and J lost 4 bases. The CDR3 is 14 residues long. Per germline, CDR1 SNHLY and CDR2 FYNNEI. About this clone: Its antigen is unknown.

This receptor was identified in a man aged 18 to 29 in good health. The sample was naive CD4+ T cells sorted from blood. Regarding subset: CD45RA+ positively selected. V usage is TRBV2 and J usage is TRBJ1-2; 7 positions agree with TRBD1. CDR3 loop: CASIPQGGGYGYTF. The CDR3 DNA reads TGTGCCAGCATTCCTCAGGGGGGAGGCTATGGCTACACCTTC.